Following are 2 T cell receptor beta chains from one sample sequenced in a study of T cell responses to AZD1222 COVID-19 vaccine. Sequencing used immunoSEQ multiplex PCR; TCRdb keeps in-frame clones, though not all of them. The table has around 99,000 clones, approximately 86% seen once. The specimen comprised peripheral blood, sampled on day 0 of MenACWY control vaccination. These receptors came from an adult in good health.

The count of this clone is one. The chain uses TRBV12-3 or TRBV12-4 and TRBJ1-2; 7 bases are a match to TRBD1. After removal of 6 bases from V and 7 bases from J, the junction contained 5 bases not matched to a gene. This CDR3 is 12 amino acids long. The CDR3: CASRGGGGGYTF. DNA for the CDR3: TGTGCCAGCAGGGGAGGGGGCGGTGGCTACACCTTC.

V is TRBV9 and J is TRBJ1-2; 8 positions match TRBD1. The CDR3 is 17 amino acids. Germline CDR1 is SGDLS and CDR2 is YYNGEE. The ends lost 3 bases at V and 3 bases at J; junction bases unmatched: 13. Here the CDR3 DNA reads TGTGCCAGCAGCGCCAACCCGGGACAGGTTTGGGACTATGGCTACACCTTC. Residues: CASSANPGQVWDYGYTF.